This entry concerns a single T cell receptor beta chain. Its matching antigen is unknown. The CDR3 is 14 amino acids. Germline loops: CDR1 SGDLS, CDR2 YYNGEE. Trimming at V came to 1 base and at J to 7 bases, leaving 7 bases not matched to a gene. The data are from a study of cytomegalovirus exposure and HLA in healthy donors. General observations from the study: An Asian-associated ancestry cluster reportedly showed fewer N-insertions than the approximately 700-donor mean in a later analysis. The authors later found most CMV-associated TCR beta chains appeared HLA-restricted.

Vbeta (60) and Jbeta (13) primers were used in the PCR. Measured with immunoSEQ multiplex PCR; TCRdb has only the in-frame clones, and not every one. Of about 200,000 clones detected, about four fifths appear once; the ten largest clones hold around 3%. The source is a man younger than 40 in good health and CMV-seronegative. The chain couples TRBV9 to TRBJ2-7; 8 bases map to TRBD2. Sequenced sample: PBMCs. CDR3 sequence reads: CASSVLEIAGEQYF. The CDR3 DNA sequence: TGTGCCAGCAGCGTATTGGAGATAGCGGGGGAGCAGTACTTC.